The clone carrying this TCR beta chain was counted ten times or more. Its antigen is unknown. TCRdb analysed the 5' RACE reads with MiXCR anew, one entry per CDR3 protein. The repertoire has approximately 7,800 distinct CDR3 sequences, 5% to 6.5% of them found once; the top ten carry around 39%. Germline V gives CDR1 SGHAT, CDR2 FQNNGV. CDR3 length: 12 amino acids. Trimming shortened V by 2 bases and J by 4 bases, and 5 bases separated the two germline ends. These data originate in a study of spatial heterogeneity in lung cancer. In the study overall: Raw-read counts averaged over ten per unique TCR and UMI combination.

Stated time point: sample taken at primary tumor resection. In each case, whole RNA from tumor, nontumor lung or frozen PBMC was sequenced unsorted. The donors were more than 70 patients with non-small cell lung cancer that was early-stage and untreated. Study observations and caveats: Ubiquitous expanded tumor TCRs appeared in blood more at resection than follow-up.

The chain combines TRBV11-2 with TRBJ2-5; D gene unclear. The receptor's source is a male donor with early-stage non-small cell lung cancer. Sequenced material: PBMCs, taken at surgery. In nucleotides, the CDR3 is TGTGCCAGCAGCTTATTGAGAGAGACCCAGTACTTC. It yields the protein CASSLLRETQYF.